This T cell receptor (beta chain) was observed in a study of regulatory T cells in long-lasting Graves disease. HTBI primers from iRepertoire and Arm-PCR of CDR3 regions yielded the TCR beta libraries. MiXCR was run by TCRdb on the multiplex PCR reads, yielding one entry per CDR3 protein. The sample holds hundreds of thousands of distinct CDR3 sequences; over 15% are singletons and the top ten take 25% to 30%. Documented time point: newly diagnosed GD, antithyroid drugs for less than 3 months. TCR sequences were obtained from RNA taken from PBMCs. Into tubes containing EDTA, 8 to 9.5 milliliters of peripheral blood were drawn. This clonotype has a count of ten or more. This CDR3 spans 14 amino acids. V gave up 8 bases and J gave up 2 bases; unmatched junction bases: 5. In germline, CDR1 is MNHNS, CDR2 SASEGT. This same sample was also part of a study on T cells in Graves' hyperthyroidism and ophthalmopathy. This second report adds: First-round RT-PCR targeting the TCR CDR3 was performed with the HTBI primer set.

The chain uses TRBV6-1 and TRBJ2-7; TRBD1 agrees at 11 bases. This receptor was obtained from a man aged 35-49 years with Graves disease. The input for sequencing was peripheral blood mononuclear cells (PBMCs), taken at new diagnosis, from a patient treated with antithyroid drugs. CDR3 bases: TGTGCCAGCCGCCGGGACAGGGGGGCCTACGAGCAGTACTTC. Translating it yields CASRRDRGAYEQYF.